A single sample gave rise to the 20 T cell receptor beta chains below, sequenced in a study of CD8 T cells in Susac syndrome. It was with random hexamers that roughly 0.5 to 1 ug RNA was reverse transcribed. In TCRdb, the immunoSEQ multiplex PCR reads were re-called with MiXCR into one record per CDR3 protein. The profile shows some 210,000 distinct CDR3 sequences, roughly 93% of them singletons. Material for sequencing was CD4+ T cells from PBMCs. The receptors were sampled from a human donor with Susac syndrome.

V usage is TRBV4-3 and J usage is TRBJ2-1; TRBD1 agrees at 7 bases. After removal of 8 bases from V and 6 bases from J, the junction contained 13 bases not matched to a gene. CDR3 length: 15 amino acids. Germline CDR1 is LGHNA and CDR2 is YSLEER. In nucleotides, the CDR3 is TGCGCCAGCGGGGACAGCTGGGGCCGGGGCAATGAGCAGTTCTTC. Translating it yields CASGDSWGRGNEQFF.

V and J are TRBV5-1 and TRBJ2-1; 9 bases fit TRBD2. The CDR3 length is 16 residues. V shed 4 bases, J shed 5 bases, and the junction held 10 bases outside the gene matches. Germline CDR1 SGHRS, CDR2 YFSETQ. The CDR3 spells CASSRIVAGGDNEQFF. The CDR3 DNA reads TGCGCCAGCAGCCGTATTGTCGCGGGAGGGGACAATGAGCAGTTCTTC.

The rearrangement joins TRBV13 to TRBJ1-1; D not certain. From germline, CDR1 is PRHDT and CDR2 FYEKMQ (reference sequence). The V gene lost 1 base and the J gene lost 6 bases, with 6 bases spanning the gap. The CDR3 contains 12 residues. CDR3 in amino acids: CASSLDRAEAFF. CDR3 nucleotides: TGTGCCAGCAGCTTAGATCGAGCTGAAGCTTTCTTT.

CDR3 nucleotide sequence: TGTGCCAGCAGCTCGGGTGGCAACGGCTACACCTTC. Amino acid sequence: CASSSGGNGYTF. The chain combines TRBV5-4 with TRBJ1-2, with unresolved D. Trimming left V 3 bases short and J 8 bases short, with 11 bases between. Looked up from germline, CDR1 is SGHNT and CDR2 is YYREEE (reference sequence). CDR3 length: 12 amino acids.

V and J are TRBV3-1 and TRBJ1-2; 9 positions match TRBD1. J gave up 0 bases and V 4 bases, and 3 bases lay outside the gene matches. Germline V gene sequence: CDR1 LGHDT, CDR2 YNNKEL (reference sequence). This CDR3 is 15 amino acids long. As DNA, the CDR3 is TGTGCCAGCAGCCCTTGGGACAGGGCTAACTATGGCTACACCTTC. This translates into CASSPWDRANYGYTF.

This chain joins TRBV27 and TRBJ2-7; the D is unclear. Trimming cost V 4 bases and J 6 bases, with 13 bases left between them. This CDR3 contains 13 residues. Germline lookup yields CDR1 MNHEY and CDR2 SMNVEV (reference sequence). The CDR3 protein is CASSSGPFSEQYF. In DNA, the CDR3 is TGTGCCAGCAGTTCCGGGCCTTTTTCCGAGCAGTACTTC.

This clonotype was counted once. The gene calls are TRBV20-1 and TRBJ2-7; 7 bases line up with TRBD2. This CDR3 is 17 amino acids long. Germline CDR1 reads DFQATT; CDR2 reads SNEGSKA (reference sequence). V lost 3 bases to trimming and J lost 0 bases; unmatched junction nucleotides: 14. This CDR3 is CSASPPTPLASSYEQYF. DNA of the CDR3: TGCAGTGCTAGTCCGCCGACCCCACTAGCGAGCTCCTACGAGCAGTACTTC.

The CDR3 loop reads CATSRGGFPPYEQYF. CDR3 DNA: TGTGCCACCAGCAGAGGGGGGTTTCCCCCCTACGAGCAGTACTTC. The chain couples TRBV15 to TRBJ2-7, with D perhaps TRBD1 or TRBD2 (5 bases each). This CDR3 contains 15 residues. Trimming left V 1 base short and J 2 bases short, with 12 bases between. Germline-derived CDR1 and CDR2 are LNHNV and YYDKDF (reference sequence). Looking up the rest from reference TRBV15 and TRBJ2-7 gives the full variable domain: DAMVIQNPRYQVTQFGKPVTLSCSQTLNHNVMYWYQQKSSQAPKLLFHYYDKDFNNEADTPDNFQSRRPNTSFCFLDIRSPGLGDTAMYLCATSRGGFPPYEQYFGPGTRLTVT.

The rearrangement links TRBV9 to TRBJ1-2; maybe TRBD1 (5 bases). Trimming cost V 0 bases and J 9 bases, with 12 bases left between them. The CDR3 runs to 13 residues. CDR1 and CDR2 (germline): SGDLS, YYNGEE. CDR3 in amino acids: CASSVGQGSRYTF. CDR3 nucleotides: TGTGCCAGCAGCGTAGGGCAGGGCAGTCGCTACACCTTC.

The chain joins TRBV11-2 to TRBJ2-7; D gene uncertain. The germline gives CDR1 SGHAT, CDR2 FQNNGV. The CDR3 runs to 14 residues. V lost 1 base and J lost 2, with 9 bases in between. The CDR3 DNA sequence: TGTGCCAGCAGCTTAGGACCTCCGACCTACGAGCAGTACTTC. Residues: CASSLGPPTYEQYF.

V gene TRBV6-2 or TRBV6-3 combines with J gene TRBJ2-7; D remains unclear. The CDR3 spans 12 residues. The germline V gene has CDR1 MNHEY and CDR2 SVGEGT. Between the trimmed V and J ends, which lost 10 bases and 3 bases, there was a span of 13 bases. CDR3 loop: CAMQAPNYEQYF. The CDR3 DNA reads TGTGCCATGCAGGCGCCAAACTACGAGCAGTACTTC.

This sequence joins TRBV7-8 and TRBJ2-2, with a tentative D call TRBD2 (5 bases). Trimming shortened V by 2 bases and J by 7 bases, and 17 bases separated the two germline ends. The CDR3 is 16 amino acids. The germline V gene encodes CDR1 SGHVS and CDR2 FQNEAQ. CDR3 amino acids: CASSLSFRGKVGELFF. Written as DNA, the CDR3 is TGTGCCAGCAGCTTAAGTTTTCGAGGGAAGGTCGGGGAGCTGTTTTTT.

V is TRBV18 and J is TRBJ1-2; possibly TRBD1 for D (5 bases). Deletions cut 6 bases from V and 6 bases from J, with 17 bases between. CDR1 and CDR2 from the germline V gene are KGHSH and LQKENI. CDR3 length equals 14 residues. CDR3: CASSIRGDHDGYTF. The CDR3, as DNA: TGTGCCAGCTCCATCAGAGGGGATCATGATGGCTACACCTTC.

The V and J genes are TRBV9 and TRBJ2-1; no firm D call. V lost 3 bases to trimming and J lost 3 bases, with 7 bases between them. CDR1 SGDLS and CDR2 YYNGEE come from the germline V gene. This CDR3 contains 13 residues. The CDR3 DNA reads TGTGCCAGCAGCGGGGCCAACTACAATGAGCAGTTCTTC. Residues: CASSGANYNEQFF.

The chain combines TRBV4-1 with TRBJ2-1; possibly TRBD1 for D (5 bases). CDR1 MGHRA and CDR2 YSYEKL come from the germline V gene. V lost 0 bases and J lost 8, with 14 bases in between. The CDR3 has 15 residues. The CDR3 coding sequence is TGCGCCAGCAGCCAAGAACAAGGGGAACATCATGAGCAGTTCTTC. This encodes CASSQEQGEHHEQFF.

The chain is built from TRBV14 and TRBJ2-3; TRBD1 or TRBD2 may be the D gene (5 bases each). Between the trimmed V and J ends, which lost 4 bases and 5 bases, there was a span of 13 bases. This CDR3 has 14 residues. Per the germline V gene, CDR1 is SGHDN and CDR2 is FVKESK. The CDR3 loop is CASSLLVGEDTQYF. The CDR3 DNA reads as TGTGCCAGCAGCCTTCTAGTGGGGGAAGATACGCAGTATTTT. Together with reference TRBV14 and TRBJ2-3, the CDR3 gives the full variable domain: EAGVTQFPSHSVIEKGQTVTLRCDPISGHDNLYWYRRVMGKEIKFLLHFVKESKQDESGMPNNRFLAERTGGTYSTLKVQPAELEDSGVYFCASSLLVGEDTQYFGPGTRLTVL.

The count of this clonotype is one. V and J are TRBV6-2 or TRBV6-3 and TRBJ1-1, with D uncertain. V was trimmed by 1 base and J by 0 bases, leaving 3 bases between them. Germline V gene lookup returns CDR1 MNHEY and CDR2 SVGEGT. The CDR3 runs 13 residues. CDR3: CASSYFLNTEAFF. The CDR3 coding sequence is TGTGCCAGCAGTTACTTCTTGAACACTGAAGCTTTCTTT.

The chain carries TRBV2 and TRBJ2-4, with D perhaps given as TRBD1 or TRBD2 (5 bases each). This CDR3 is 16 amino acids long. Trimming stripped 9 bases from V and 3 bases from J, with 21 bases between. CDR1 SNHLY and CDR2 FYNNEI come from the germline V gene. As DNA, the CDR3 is TGTGCCAGTCGGCCCCCTCCCGGGACGGGCAAAAACATTCAGTACTTC. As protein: CASRPPPGTGKNIQYF. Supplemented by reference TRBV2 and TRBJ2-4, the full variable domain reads EPEVTQTPSHQVTQMGQEVILRCVPISNHLYFYWYRQILGQKVEFLVSFYNNEISEKSEIFDDQFSVERPDGSNFTLKIRSTKLEDSAMYFCASRPPPGTGKNIQYFGAGTRLSVL.

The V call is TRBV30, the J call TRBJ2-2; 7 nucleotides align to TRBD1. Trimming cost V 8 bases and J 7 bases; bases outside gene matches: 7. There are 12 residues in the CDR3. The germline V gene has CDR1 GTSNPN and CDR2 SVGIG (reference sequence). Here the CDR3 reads CARDSRGGELFF. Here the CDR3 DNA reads TGTGCCCGGGACAGCCGGGGCGGGGAGCTGTTTTTT.

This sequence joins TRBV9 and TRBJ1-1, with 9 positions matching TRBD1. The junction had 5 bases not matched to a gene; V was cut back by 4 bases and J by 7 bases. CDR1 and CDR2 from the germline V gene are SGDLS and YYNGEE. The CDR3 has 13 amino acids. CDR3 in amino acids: CASSTTGGGEAFF. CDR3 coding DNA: TGTGCCAGCAGCACGACAGGGGGAGGTGAAGCTTTCTTT.